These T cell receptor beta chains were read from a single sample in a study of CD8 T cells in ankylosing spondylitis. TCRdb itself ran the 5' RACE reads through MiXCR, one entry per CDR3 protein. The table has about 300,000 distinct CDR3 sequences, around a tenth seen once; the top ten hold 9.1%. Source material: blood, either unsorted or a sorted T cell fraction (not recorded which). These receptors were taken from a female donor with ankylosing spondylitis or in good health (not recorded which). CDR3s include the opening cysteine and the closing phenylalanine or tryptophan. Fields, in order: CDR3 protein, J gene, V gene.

CDR3aa: CASSLVSGISYEQYF
j_gene: TRBJ2-7
v_gene: TRBV7-9

CDR3aa: CSVTQNSLSNNSPLHF
j_gene: TRBJ1-6
v_gene: TRBV20-1

CDR3aa: CASNEGIQDQAFF
j_gene: TRBJ1-1
v_gene: TRBV6-1

CDR3aa: CAISGTSGRAIEQYF
j_gene: TRBJ2-7
v_gene: TRBV10-3

CDR3aa: CSAKSGRGTDTQYF
j_gene: TRBJ2-3
v_gene: TRBV20-1

CDR3aa: CASSLREGVRGDTQYF
j_gene: TRBJ2-3
v_gene: TRBV7-2

CDR3aa: CASSLGRWTRGGVNEQYF
j_gene: TRBJ2-7
v_gene: TRBV12-3/TRBV12-4

CDR3aa: CAWGGLAEGVSSYNEQFF
j_gene: TRBJ2-1
v_gene: TRBV30

CDR3aa: CSGQGMDGYTF
j_gene: TRBJ1-2
v_gene: TRBV20-1

CDR3aa: CSVARRHSGSNEKLFF
j_gene: TRBJ1-4
v_gene: TRBV29-1

CDR3aa: CASSLEGQGAYEQFF
j_gene: TRBJ2-1
v_gene: TRBV5-1